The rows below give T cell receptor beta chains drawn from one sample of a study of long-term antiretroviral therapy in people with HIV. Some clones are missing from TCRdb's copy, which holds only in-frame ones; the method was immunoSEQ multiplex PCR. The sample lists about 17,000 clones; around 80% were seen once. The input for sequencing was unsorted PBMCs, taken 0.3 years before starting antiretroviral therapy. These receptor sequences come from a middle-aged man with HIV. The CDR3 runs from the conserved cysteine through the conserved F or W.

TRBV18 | CASSWDSSYEQYF
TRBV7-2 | CASSIRDRVYEQYF
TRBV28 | CASSFLGTGGEQYF
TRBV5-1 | CASSLAGSLGKNIQYF
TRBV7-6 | CASRLMGTGELFF
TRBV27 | CASKLGMTNTGELFF
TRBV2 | CASAGLAGLSYNEQFF
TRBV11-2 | CASSLAPGVYGYTF
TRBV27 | CASSLSTGVGYTF
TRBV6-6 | CASSLQGRLNTEAFF
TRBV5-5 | CASSLEVAYNEQFF
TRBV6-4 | CASSEGGPGEKLFF
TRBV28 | CASSHNPTQTIHYEQYF
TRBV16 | CASSQSGTYPYNEQFF
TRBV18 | CASSPSQEGARGYTF
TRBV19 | CASSPWLGTGTTYEQYF
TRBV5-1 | CASSSPSNDEQFF
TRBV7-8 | CASSLAGTGNYGYTF
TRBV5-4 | CASSFSQGAGYGYTF
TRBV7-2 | CASSLGAANTEAFF